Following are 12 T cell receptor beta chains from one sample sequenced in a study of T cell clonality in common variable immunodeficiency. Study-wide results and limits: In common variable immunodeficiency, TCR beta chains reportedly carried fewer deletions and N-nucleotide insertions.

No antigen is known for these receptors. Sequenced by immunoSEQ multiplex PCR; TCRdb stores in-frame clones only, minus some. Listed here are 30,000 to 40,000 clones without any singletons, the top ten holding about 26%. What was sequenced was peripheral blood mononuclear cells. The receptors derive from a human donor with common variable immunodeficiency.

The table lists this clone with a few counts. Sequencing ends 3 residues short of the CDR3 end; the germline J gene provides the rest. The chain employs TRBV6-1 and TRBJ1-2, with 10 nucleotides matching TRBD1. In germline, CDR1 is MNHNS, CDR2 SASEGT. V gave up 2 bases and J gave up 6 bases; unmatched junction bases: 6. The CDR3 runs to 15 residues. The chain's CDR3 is CASSEYDRGRDGYTF. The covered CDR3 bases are TGTGCCAGCAGTGAATATGACAGGGGGCGGGATGGC.

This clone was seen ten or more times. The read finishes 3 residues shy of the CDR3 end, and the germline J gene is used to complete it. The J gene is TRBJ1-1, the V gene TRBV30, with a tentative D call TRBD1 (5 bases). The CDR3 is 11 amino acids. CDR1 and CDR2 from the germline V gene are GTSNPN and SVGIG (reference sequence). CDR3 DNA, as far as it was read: TGTGCCTGGAGAACAGGATTTCTG. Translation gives CAWRTGFL. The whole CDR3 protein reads CAWRTGFLAFF.

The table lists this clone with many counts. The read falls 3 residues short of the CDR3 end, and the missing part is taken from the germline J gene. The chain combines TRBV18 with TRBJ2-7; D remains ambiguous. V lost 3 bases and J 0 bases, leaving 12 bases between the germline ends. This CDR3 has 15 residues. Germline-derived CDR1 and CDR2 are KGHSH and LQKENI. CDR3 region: CASSPRYGPSYEQYF. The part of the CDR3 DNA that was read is TGTGCCAGCTCACCCCGTTACGGTCCCTCCTACGAG.

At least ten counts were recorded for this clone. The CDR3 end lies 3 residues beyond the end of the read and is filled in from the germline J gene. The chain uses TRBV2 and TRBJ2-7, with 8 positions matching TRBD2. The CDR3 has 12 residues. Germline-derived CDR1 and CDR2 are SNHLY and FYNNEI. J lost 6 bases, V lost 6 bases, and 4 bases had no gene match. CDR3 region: CASRLSGGEQYF. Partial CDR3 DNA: TGTGCCAGCAGGCTAAGCGGGGGCGAG.

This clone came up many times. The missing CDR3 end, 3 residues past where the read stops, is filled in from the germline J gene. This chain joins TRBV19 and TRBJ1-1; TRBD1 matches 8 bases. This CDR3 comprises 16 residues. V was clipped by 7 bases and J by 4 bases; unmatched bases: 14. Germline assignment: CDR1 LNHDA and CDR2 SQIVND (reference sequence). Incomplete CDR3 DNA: TGTGCCAGTACCTCTAGCCAGGGGGCGCGGGTCACTGAA. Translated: CASTSSQGARVTE. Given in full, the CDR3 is CASTSSQGARVTEAFF.

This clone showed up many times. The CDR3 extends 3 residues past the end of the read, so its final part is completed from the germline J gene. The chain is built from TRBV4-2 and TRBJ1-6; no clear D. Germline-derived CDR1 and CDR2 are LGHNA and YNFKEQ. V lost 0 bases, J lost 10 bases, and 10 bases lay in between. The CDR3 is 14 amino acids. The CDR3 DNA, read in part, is TGTGCCAGCAGCCAAGATCTAACTCTCTCACCC. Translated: CASSQDLTLSP. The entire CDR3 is CASSQDLTLSPLHF.

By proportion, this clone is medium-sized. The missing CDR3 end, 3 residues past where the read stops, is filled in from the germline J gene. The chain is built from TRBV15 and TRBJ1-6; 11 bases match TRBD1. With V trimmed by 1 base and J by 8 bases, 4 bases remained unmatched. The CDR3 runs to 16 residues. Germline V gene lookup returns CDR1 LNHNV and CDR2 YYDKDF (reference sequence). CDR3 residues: CATSRVGTGGDSPLHF. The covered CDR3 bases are TGTGCCACCAGCAGAGTAGGGACAGGGGGGGATTCACCC. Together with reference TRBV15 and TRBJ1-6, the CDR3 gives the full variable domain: DAMVIQNPRYQVTQFGKPVTLSCSQTLNHNVMYWYQQKSSQAPKLLFHYYDKDFNNEADTPDNFQSRRPNTSFCFLDIRSPGLGDTAMYLCATSRVGTGGDSPLHFGNGTRLTVT.

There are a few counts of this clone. The CDR3 is CASSWDKWDTQYF. The sequenced part of the CDR3 DNA is TGTGCCAGCAGTTGGGACAAATGGGATACG. The chain joins TRBV6-2 or TRBV6-3 to TRBJ2-3; tentatively, D is TRBD1 (6 bases). The read stops 3 residues short of the end of the CDR3; the missing end is completed from the germline J gene. The germline V gene has CDR1 MNHEY and CDR2 SVGEGT. Deletions cut 4 bases from V and 6 bases from J, with 11 bases between. This CDR3 is 13 amino acids long.

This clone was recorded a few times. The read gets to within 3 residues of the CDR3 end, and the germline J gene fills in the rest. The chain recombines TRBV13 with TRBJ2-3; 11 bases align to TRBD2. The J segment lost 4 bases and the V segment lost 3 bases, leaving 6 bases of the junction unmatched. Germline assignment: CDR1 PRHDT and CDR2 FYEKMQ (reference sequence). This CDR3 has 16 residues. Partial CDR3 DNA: TGTGCCAGCAGCTTCCGACTAGCGGGACAGGCAGATACG. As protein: CASSFRLAGQADT. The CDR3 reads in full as CASSFRLAGQADTQYF.

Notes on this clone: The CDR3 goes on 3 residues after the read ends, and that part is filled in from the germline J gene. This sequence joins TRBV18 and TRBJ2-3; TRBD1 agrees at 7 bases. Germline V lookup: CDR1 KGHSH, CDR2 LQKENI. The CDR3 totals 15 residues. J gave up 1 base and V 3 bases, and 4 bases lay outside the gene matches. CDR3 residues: CASSPITGGTDTQYF. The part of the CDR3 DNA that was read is TGTGCCAGCTCACCTATTACAGGGGGCACAGATACG.

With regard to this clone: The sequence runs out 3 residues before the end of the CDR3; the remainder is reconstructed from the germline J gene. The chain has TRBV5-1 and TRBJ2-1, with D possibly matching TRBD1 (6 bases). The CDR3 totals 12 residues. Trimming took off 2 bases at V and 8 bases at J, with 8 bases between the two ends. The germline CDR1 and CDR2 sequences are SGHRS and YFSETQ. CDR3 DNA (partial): TGCGCCAGCAGCTTACAGGGATATGAG. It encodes CASSLQGYE. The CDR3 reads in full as CASSLQGYEQFF.

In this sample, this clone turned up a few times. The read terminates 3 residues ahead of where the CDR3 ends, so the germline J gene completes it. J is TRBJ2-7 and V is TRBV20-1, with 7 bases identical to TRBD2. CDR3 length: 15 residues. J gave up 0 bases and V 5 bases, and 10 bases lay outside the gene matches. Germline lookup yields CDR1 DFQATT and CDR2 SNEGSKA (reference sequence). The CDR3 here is CSARRASGTSYEQYF. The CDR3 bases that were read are TGCAGTGCTCGGAGGGCGAGCGGGACCTCCTACGAG.